Listed below are T cell receptor beta chains from one sample, sequenced in a study of technical replicates of blood from a few donors. Repertoires were generated with immunoSEQ multiplex PCR, while TCRdb's copy carries only in-frame clones and drops some. The repertoire holds some 99,000 clones, 95% seen once, with roughly 0.19% in the top ten. The sample was T cells isolated from PBMCs. These receptors were taken from a human donor in good health. The CDR3 runs from the conserved cysteine through the conserved F or W. The order of the fields is J gene, V gene, CDR3 protein.

TRBJ1-1,TRBV29-1,CSVPTGEDTEAFF
TRBJ1-1,TRBV11-3,CASSSGGGTEAFF
TRBJ2-5,TRBV11-3,CASTSWRRETQYF
TRBJ2-7,TRBV7-2,CASSLVGGGAGAYEQYF
TRBJ1-5,TRBV27,CASSPSGQPQHF
TRBJ2-1,TRBV7-9,CASSPPTGRNNEQFF
TRBJ1-1,TRBV28,CASIDPGLNEAFF
TRBJ1-2,TRBV19,CASSIRTGGDGYTF
TRBJ1-3,TRBV7-9,CASRAGGSGNTIYF
TRBJ2-2,TRBV6-5,CASRQTNTGELFF
TRBJ2-2,TRBV9,CASSVRGGTGELFF
TRBJ2-7,TRBV25-1,CASSFHGYEQYF
TRBJ1-1,TRBV7-2,CASSQGQGRTRAFF
TRBJ2-7,TRBV10-3,CAIKGQGVSYEQYF
TRBJ2-1,TRBV9,CASSVGFNTGNEQFF
TRBJ2-7,TRBV5-1,CASSLDSYYEQYF
TRBJ1-1,TRBV27,CASSQTGTVEAFF
TRBJ2-7,TRBV2,CASRSSYTGEQYF
TRBJ2-7,TRBV2,CASSLDSYEQYF
TRBJ1-2,TRBV7-9,CASSLVAGGGYTF
TRBJ2-5,TRBV6-1,CASSVGSGWSETQYF
TRBJ1-2,TRBV5-1,CASSSRGAGYGYTF
TRBJ2-7,TRBV6-1,CASSEAPNPGAGPYEQYF
TRBJ2-2,TRBV7-9,CASSPEAGELFF
TRBJ1-3,TRBV6-5,CATSSGFSGNTIYF
TRBJ2-5,TRBV19,CASSTRPGTLSQETQYF
TRBJ1-5,TRBV21-1,CASSKVEVAGTTSYSNQPQHF
TRBJ2-2,TRBV10-2,CASRGQGQRTGELFF
TRBJ2-3,TRBV14,CASSPRVRADTQYF
TRBJ2-2,TRBV2,CASSDRSSGRIGELFF
TRBJ2-2,TRBV29-1,CSVGHRVDTGELFF
TRBJ2-1,TRBV5-4,CASSVKTGSYNEQFF
TRBJ1-6,TRBV5-6,CASSFTGSTNSPLHF
TRBJ2-7,TRBV6-1,CASSEDTYPTYEQYF
TRBJ1-4,TRBV28,CASSTDRGNEKLFF
TRBJ1-2,TRBV6-5,CASSYGQGIYGYTF
TRBJ2-3,TRBV27,CASRVDLGSDTQYF
TRBJ1-2,TRBV9,CASSDGQGAWDGYTF
TRBJ2-1,TRBV28,CASSPLMTSGLNEQFF
TRBJ2-3,TRBV7-9,CASSLGQGVDTQYF
TRBJ2-1,TRBV29-1,CSVGGNDEQFF
TRBJ2-7,TRBV5-5,CASSSRDRVDEQYF
TRBJ2-7,TRBV5-5,CASSLEIYSSYEQYF
TRBJ1-3,TRBV6-5,CASSYLSGNTIYF
TRBJ2-1,TRBV6-5,CASSATLSSYNEQFF
TRBJ2-1,TRBV29-1,CSVEGGDRGYEQFF
TRBJ2-7,TRBV7-6,CASSLLPYEQYF
TRBJ1-2,TRBV6-5,CASSRTPQGANGYTF
TRBJ1-1,TRBV11-2,CASSLDRNTEAFF
TRBJ1-1,TRBV29-1,CSVVEGTKNTEAFF
TRBJ2-2,TRBV4-1,CASSQYSGGKEGELFF
TRBJ1-1,TRBV2,CASSILENTEAFF
TRBJ2-3,TRBV28,CASSTKWTSGGDTQYF
TRBJ2-1,TRBV6-1,CASSERGQGWNEQFF
TRBJ2-1,TRBV6-5,CASSLKTSGQQFF